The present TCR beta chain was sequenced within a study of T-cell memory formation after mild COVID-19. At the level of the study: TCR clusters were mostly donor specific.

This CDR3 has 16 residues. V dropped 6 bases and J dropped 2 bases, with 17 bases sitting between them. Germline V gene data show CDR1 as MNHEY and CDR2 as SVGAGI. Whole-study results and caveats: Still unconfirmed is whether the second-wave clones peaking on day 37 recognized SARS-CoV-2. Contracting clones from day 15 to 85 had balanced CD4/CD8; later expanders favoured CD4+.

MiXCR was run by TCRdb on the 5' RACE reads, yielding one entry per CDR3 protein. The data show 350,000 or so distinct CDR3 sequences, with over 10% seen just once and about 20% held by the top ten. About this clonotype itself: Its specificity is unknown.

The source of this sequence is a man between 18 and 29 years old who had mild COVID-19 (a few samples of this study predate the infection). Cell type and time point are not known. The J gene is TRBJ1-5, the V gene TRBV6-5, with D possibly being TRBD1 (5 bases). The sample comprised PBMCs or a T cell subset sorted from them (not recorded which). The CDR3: CASSPAFGAGNQPQHF. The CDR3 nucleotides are TGTGCCAGCAGCCCAGCTTTTGGGGCCGGCAATCAGCCCCAGCATTTT.